A selection of T cell receptor beta chains follows, all from one sample in a study of post-analysis software for immune sequencing data. TCRdb recomputed calls from the PCR reads with MiXCR, one row per CDR3 protein. This table has roughly 800,000 distinct CDR3 sequences, about 57% appearing once. What was sequenced was blood. Receptors originate from a girl under 18 with multiple sclerosis. Each CDR3 is given with its conserved first and last residue. A D gene is named only where the DNA matches it firmly. Expanded clones are given a class, and other clones once, few, many or no size at all.

D,size,J,V,DNA,CDR3
-,-,TRBJ2-3,TRBV4-1,TGCGCCAGCAGCCCGGGACCGGCAGATACGCAGTATTTT,CASSPGPADTQYF
-,-,TRBJ2-7,TRBV7-3,TGTGCCAGCAGCTTAAGGGGTCGGACTATAGAGGGCAATGAGCAGTACTTC,CASSLRGRTIEGNEQYF
-,-,TRBJ2-2,TRBV13,TGTGCCAGCAGCCCGCGACTAGGACCGAACACCGGGGAGCTGTTTTTT,CASSPRLGPNTGELFF
TRBD2,once,TRBJ2-7,TRBV18,TGTGCCAGCTCACCACCGGACCTAGCGGTGGCGAAGTACTTC,CASSPPDLAVAKYF
TRBD1,-,TRBJ2-7,TRBV6-1,TGTGCCAGCAGGCCCTCGTTCGTACAGGCGGGACAGGGTCGTTACGAGCAGTACTTC,CASRPSFVQAGQGRYEQYF
-,-,TRBJ1-6,TRBV6-5,TGTGCCAGCAGTTTTAGGGCCGGGGCCCTCCACTTT,CASSFRAGALHF
TRBD1,-,TRBJ2-1,TRBV14,TGTGTCAGCAGCCAAGGCGGGACAGGGCGGTTCTTC,CVSSQGGTGRFF
-,-,TRBJ2-7,TRBV5-5,TGTGCCAGCAGCACTCCCCTTACAGGCAGCTCCTACGAGCAGTACTTC,CASSTPLTGSSYEQYF
-,few,TRBJ1-1,TRBV29-1,TGCAGCGCCTCCCCCGGGCAGGGGATCCGGAACACTGAAGCTTTCTTT,CSASPGQGIRNTEAFF
TRBD2,-,TRBJ2-1,TRBV20-1,TGCGGTGCTCCCGTGGCCAGCGGGGGGGCCTCCTATGAGCAGTTCTTC,CGAPVASGGASYEQFF
-,-,TRBJ2-1,TRBV20-1,TGCAGTGCTAAAACAGCGAACAATGAGCAGTTCTTC,CSAKTANNEQFF
-,-,TRBJ1-1,TRBV5-1,TGCGCCAGCTTTGGGGCAGGGCTCACTGAAGCTTTCTTT,CASFGAGLTEAFF
-,few,TRBJ1-2,TRBV29-1,TGCAGCGTTGCTGTGCAGGGTCGGGGCTACACCTTC,CSVAVQGRGYTF
TRBD1,-,TRBJ1-4,TRBV6-5,TGTGCCAGCCGATTGACAGGGGTCCATGAAAAACTGTTTTTT,CASRLTGVHEKLFF
-,-,TRBJ2-1,TRBV29-1,TGCAGCGTCCAGGGCCGGGCCCGCTCCTACAATGAGCGGTTCTTC,CSVQGRARSYNERFF
TRBD1,-,TRBJ2-1,TRBV15,TGTGCCACCAGTCGGCAGGGGGATGGCGGTGAGCAGTTCTTC,CATSRQGDGGEQFF
-,few,TRBJ1-1,TRBV5-1,TGCGCCAGCAGCTTAAGGGCCGGAGGGACTGAAGCTTTCTTT,CASSLRAGGTEAFF
-,-,TRBJ2-7,TRBV12-3/TRBV12-4,TGTGCCAGCAGTTTACAGGTGGGAGGCTCCTACGAGCAGTACTTC,CASSLQVGGSYEQYF
-,few,TRBJ1-1,TRBV7-7,TGTGCTAGCAGCCCCCTCGGGACTGAAGCTTTCTTT,CASSPLGTEAFF
-,-,TRBJ2-7,TRBV29-1,TGCAGCGCTTCGACGGGAGACCTGTACGAGCAGTACTTC,CSASTGDLYEQYF
-,few,TRBJ1-5,TRBV2,TGTGCCAGCAGGTGGACAGTTAGCAATCAGCCCCAGCATTTT,CASRWTVSNQPQHF
TRBD1,-,TRBJ2-7,TRBV20-1,TGCAGTGCTAGTCCGGGACAGGGGGCTAATGAGCAGTACTTC,CSASPGQGANEQYF
-,few,TRBJ1-6,TRBV7-3,TGTGCCAGCAGCTTAAGGGGGGAGCACAATTCACCCCTCCACTTT,CASSLRGEHNSPLHF
TRBD2,-,TRBJ2-5,TRBV20-1,TGCAGTGCTGTCCAACGACTAGCGGGGAAACAAGAGACCCAGTACTTC,CSAVQRLAGKQETQYF
TRBD1,-,TRBJ1-5,TRBV6-1,TGTGCCAGCACAAGGGGGCCCAATCAGCCCCAGCATTTT,CASTRGPNQPQHF
TRBD1,-,TRBJ1-2,TRBV10-2,TGCGCCAGCAGTGACTCTTGGACAGGGAACTATGGCTACACCTTC,CASSDSWTGNYGYTF
-,few,TRBJ1-1,TRBV12-3/TRBV12-4,TGTGCCAGCAGTGGCTCCCCCGGGGGAGAAGCTTTCTTT,CASSGSPGGEAFF
TRBD2,-,TRBJ2-7,TRBV9,TGTGCCAGCAGCGTAGAACTAGCGGGAGGATACGAGCAGTACTTC,CASSVELAGGYEQYF